This TCR beta chain stems from a study of shared clonotypes between healthy human individuals. Positively selected for CCR7, the CD45RO-negative cells used as naive CD8 cells excluded terminally differentiated effector memory CD45RA+ cells. TCRdb's table, derived via immunoSEQ multiplex PCR, lists solely in-frame clones and lacks some. The sample has hundreds of thousands of clones; 85% to 95% are singletons. Comment on this clone: Its specificity is not known.

Study conclusions and caveats: Naive CD4 clonotypes overlapped across several donors at 4.5% to 5.5%.

The V and J ends lost 3 bases and 11 bases respectively, with 22 bases between them. Per the germline V gene, CDR1 is MNHEY and CDR2 is SMNVEV (reference sequence). The CDR3 covers 15 residues. The source of this sequence is a woman aged 25 to 39 in good health. Input material: naive CD8+ T cells sorted from blood. The chain recombines TRBV27 with TRBJ2-5; D tentatively fits TRBD1 or TRBD2 (5 bases each). CDR3 nucleotides: TGTGCCAGCAGTTTCGGGTTTGGGGGACCAGGAAAGCAGTACTTC. This codes for CASSFGFGGPGKQYF.